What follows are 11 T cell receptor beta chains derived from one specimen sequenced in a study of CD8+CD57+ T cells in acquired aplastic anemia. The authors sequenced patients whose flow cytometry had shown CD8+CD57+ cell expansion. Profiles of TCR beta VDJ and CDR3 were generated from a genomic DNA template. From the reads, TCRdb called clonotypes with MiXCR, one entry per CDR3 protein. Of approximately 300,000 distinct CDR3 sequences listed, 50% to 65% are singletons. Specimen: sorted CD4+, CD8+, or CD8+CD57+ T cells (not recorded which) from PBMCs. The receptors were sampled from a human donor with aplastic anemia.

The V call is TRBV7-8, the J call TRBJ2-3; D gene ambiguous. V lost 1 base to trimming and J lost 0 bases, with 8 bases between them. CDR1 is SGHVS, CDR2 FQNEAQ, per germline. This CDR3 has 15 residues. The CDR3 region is CASSLGVTSTDTQYF. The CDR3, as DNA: TGTGCCAGCAGCTTAGGGGTTACGAGCACAGATACGCAGTATTTT.

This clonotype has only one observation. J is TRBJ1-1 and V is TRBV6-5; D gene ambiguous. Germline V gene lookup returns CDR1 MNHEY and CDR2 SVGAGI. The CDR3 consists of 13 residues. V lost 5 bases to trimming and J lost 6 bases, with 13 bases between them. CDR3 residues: CASSEGAWAEAFF. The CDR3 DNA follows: TGTGCCAGCAGTGAGGGCGCGTGGGCTGAAGCTTTCTTT.

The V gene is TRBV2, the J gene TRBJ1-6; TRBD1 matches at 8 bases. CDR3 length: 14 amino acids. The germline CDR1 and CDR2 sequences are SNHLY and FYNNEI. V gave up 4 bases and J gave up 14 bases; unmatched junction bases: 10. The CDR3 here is CASSVRQGAQTLHF. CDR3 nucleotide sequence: TGTGCCAGCAGTGTTCGGCAGGGGGCTCAAACCCTCCACTTT.

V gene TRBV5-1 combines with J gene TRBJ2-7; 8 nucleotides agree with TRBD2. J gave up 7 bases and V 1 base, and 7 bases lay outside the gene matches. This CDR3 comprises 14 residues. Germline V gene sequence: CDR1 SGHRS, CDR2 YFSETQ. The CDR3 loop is CASSLWRGAGEQYF. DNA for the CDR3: TGCGCCAGCAGCTTGTGGCGGGGGGCTGGGGAGCAGTACTTC.

CDR3 in amino acids: CSARQDGRYGYTF. In DNA, the CDR3 is TGCAGTGCTAGACAGGACGGGAGATATGGCTACACCTTC. The rearrangement links TRBV20-1 to TRBJ1-2; D ambiguous. V dropped 2 bases and J dropped 5 bases, with 12 bases sitting between them. The germline V gene has CDR1 DFQATT and CDR2 SNEGSKA (reference sequence). The CDR3 is 13 residues long.

CDR3 sequence reads: CASRQIYNSPLHF. The CDR3 coding sequence is TGTGCCAGCAGACAAATTTATAATTCACCCCTCCACTTT. The chain employs TRBV7-3 and TRBJ1-6; no clear D. CDR1 and CDR2 from the germline V gene are SGHTA and FQGTGA. The CDR3 consists of 13 residues. V dropped 6 bases and J dropped 4 bases, with 7 bases sitting between them.

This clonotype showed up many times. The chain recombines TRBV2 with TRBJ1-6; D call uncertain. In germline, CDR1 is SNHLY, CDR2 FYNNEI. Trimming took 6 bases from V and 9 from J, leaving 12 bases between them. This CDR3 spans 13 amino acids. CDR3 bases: TGTGCCAGCAGCGTCCAGGTCGGTTCACCCCTCCACTTT. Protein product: CASSVQVGSPLHF. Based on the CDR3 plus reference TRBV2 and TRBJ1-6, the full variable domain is EPEVTQTPSHQVTQMGQEVILRCVPISNHLYFYWYRQILGQKVEFLVSFYNNEISEKSEIFDDQFSVERPDGSNFTLKIRSTKLEDSAMYFCASSVQVGSPLHFGNGTRLTVT.

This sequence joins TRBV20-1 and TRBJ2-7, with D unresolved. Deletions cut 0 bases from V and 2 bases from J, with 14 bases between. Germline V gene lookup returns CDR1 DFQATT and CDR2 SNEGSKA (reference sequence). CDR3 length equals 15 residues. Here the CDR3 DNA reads TGCAGTGCTAGAGATCCTTCACGAGCCACCTACGAGCAGTACTTC. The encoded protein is CSARDPSRATYEQYF.

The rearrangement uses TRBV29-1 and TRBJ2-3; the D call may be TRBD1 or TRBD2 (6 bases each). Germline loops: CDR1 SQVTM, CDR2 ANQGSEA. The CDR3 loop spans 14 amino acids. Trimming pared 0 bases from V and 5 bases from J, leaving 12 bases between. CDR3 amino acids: CSVEEGGLGDTQYF. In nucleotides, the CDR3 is TGCAGCGTTGAAGAGGGGGGCTTGGGAGATACGCAGTATTTT.

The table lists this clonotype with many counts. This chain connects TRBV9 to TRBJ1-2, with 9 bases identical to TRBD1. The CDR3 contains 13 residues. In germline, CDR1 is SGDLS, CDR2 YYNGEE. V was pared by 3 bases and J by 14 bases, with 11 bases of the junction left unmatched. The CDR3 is CASSAVEGTGFTF. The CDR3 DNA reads TGTGCCAGCAGCGCAGTGGAGGGGACAGGGTTTACCTTC.

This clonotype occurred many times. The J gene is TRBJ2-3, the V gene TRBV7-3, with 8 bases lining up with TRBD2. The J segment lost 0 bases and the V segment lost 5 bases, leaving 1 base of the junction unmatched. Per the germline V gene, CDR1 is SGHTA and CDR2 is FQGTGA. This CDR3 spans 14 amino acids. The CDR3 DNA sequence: TGTGCCAGCAGCGCTAGCGGGAGCACAGATACGCAGTATTTT. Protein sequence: CASSASGSTDTQYF.